This T cell receptor (beta chain) was identified in a study of human T cells and chemical hapten exposure (TCRdb year 2021). For the study in its entirety: For sensitization, 2% DPC in acetone was applied to a 2 cm by 2 cm area of upper inner arm skin. Throughout the study period of about 22 weeks, patients also received therapeutic DPC doses to the scalp every week. Patch tests used Finn chambers with 0.01% DPC on the upper back, scored after 6 days by International Contact Dermatitis Research Group standards. Alopecia areata with under or over 50% scalp involvement, alopecia totalis and alopecia universalis were represented in the patient cohort, which was mostly female. The libraries were sequenced as a pool, and the TCR yield per sample differed mostly because of small variations in library volumes within the pool. The study tracked peripheral blood TCR repertoire changes in vivo during primary and secondary sensitization to the hapten diphenylcyclopropenone (DPC) in alopecia patients. Patient blood was sampled pre-sensitization (week 0) and at 2, 6 and about 24 weeks after DPC sensitization. Some 29 alopecia patients provided blood for TCR sequencing at one to four time points (pre-sensitization, 2, 6 and 24 weeks). Study-wide conclusions, independent of this receptor: Expanded TCRs formed significantly more large CDR3 similarity clusters than pre-sensitization or healthy control sets, consistent with antigen-driven responses. Because every patient had alopecia, a presumed autoimmune disease, the patients' immune response might differ from that of healthy individuals. After repeated subsampling, the strength of the expansion versus patch-test correlation and the threshold at which it became significant changed. The number of TCRs above 1 in 1000 frequency did not change with DPC sensitization; there was no evidence of global repertoire structure alterations. Patch test score correlated positively with the number of PT1 expanded TCRs, reaching significance at thresholds 8, 16 and 32 but not at 4.

A word on this clonotype: It has no known antigen specificity. Base qualities are not recorded, but no much larger clone differs from it by a single base.

Deletion took 4 bases off V and 0 bases off J, with a span of 13 bases between the germline ends. The CDR3 covers 15 residues, taking in both the cysteine and the phenylalanine. The kept DNA is CDR3 alone, 45 bases in frame from the first base. The germline V gene provides CDR1 SQVTM and CDR2 ANQGSEA. In the paper's terms, the time point label means: patch test 1, 2 weeks after DPC sensitization. Taken with the paper, the label for treatment or condition translates to: therapeutic diphenylcyclopropenone sensitization with weekly scalp DPC. Blood at each patch-test visit was drawn before the patch test was applied. Patients were considered eligible if aged 18 to 70, diagnosed with alopecia and deemed suitable for DPC therapy, and patients were excluded if pregnant. Unfractionated whole blood was collected in Tempus Blood RNA tubes, and total RNA was extracted from that blood. Libraries were built with RACE. TCRdb lists the instrument as NextSeq 500. During library preparation, unique molecular identifiers were attached to individual cDNA molecules so that TCRs could be counted quantitatively and reproducibly. From each blood RNA sample, both TCR alpha and TCR beta chains were sequenced. As for the authors' bioinformatics: The median number of TCRs per sample was approximately 96,000, ranging from roughly 23,224 to 690,600. V, J and CDR3 annotation of the TCR reads was performed with the Decombinator software suite. To make PS versus PT1 abundance plots, every sample was subsampled to the same number of TCRs (28,000). TCRs were defined as expanded if absent before sensitization and observed at least eight times at the 2-week time point. The public reads were reprocessed in TCRdb via fastp at Q25 and MiXCR, keeping in-frame beta chains. Entries are consolidated by CDR3 protein sequence, retaining the most common genes and DNA. TCRdb's processing, not the authors', yielded these V and J calls. A total of approximately 80,000 distinct CDR3 sequences appear in this sample, roughly 7.6% of them only once. Approximately 1.5% of the sample belongs to the ten largest clones.

This sequence uses TRBV29-1 and TRBJ1-5; the D gene is not confidently resolved. The receptor comes from a woman in her twenties or thirties with alopecia areata. Some clones in this sample may be carry-over from other donors' samples. Here the sequenced sample was whole blood, taken in connection with sensitization to the hapten diphenylcyclopropenone (DPC). The CDR3 in this case is CSVVFSGSSNQPQHF. The DNA reads TGCAGCGTTGTATTTTCGGGGAGTAGCAATCAGCCCCAGCATTTT.